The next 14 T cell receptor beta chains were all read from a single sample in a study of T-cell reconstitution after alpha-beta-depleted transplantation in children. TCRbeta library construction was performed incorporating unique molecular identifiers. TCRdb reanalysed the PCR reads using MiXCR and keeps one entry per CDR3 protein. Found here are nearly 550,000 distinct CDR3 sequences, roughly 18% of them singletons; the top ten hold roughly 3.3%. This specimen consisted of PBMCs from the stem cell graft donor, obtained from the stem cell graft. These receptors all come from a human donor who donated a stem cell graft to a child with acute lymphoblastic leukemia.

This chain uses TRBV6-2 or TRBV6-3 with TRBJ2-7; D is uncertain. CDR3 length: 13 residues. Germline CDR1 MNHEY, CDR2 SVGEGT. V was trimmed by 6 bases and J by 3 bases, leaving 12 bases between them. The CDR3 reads CASRSHTSYEQYF. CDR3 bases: TGTGCCAGCAGAAGTCACACAAGCTACGAGCAGTACTTC.

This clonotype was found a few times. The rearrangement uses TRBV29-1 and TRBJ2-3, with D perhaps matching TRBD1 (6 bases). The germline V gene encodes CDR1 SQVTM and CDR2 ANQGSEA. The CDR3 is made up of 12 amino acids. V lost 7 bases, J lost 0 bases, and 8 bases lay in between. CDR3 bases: TGCAGCGCAGGACAGAGCACAGATACGCAGTATTTT. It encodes CSAGQSTDTQYF.

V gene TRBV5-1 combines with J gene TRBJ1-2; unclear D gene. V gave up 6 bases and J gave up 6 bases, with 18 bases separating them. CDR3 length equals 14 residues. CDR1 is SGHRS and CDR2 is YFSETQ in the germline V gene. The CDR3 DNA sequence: TGCGCCAGCACAGGCACCGGCCTTCGGAATGGCTACACCTTC. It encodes CASTGTGLRNGYTF.

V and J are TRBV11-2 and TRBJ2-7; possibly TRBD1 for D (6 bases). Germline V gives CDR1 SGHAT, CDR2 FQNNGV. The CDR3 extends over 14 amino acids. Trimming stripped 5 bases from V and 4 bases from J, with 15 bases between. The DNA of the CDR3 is TGTGCCAGCAGCCAGCAGGGACACCAATACGAGCAGTACTTC. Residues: CASSQQGHQYEQYF.

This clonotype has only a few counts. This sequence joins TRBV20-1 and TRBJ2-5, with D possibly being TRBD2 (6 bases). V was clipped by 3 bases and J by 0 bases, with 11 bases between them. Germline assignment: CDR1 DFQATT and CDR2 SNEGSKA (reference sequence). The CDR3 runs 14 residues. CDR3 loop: CSARGLSYQETQYF. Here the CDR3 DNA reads TGCAGTGCTAGGGGACTCTCGTACCAAGAGACCCAGTACTTC.

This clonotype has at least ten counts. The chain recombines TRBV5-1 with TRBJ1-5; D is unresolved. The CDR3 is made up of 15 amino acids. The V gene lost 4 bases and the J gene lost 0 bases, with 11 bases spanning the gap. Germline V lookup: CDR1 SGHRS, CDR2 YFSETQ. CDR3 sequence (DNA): TGCGCCAGCAGCCGAGGGCCTTATAGCAATCAGCCCCAGCATTTT. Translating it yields CASSRGPYSNQPQHF.

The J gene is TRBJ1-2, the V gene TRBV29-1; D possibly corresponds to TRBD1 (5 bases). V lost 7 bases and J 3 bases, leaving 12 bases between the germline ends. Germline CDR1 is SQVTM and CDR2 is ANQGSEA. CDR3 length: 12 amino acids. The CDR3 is CSAQDRYYGYTF. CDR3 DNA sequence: TGCAGCGCACAAGACAGATACTATGGCTACACCTTC.

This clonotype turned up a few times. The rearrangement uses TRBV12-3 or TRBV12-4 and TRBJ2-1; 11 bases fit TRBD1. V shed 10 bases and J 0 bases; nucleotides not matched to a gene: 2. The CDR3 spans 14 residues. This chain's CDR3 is CATGQGASYNEQFF. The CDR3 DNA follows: TGTGCCACCGGACAGGGGGCCTCCTACAATGAGCAGTTCTTC.

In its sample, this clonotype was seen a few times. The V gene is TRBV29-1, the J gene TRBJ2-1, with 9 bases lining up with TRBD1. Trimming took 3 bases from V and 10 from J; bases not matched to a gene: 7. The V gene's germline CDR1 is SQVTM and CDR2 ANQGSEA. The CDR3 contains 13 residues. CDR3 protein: CSVDGDRGFEQFF. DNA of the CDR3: TGCAGCGTTGATGGCGACAGGGGGTTCGAGCAGTTCTTC.

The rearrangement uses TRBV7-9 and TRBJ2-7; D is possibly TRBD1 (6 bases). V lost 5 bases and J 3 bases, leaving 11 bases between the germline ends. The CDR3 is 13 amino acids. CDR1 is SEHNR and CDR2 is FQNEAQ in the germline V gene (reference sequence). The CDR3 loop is CASSTGTNYEQYF. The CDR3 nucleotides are TGTGCCAGCAGCACCGGGACAAACTACGAGCAGTACTTC.

Written as DNA, the CDR3 is TGTGCCAGCAGCGTATATGCGGGAGGGTACGATGAGCAGTTCTTC. This codes for CASSVYAGGYDEQFF. The rearrangement links TRBV9 to TRBJ2-1, with 9 positions matching TRBD2. The CDR3 runs 15 residues. The ends lost 1 base at V and 8 bases at J; junction bases unmatched: 7. Germline CDR1 and CDR2: SGDLS and YYNGEE.

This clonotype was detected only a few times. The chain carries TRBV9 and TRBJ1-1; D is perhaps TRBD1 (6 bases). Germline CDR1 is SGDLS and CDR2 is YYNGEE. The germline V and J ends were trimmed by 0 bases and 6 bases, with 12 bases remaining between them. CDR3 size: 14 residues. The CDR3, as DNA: TGTGCCAGCAGCGTAGGTAGGGGGATCGCTGAAGCTTTCTTT. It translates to CASSVGRGIAEAFF.

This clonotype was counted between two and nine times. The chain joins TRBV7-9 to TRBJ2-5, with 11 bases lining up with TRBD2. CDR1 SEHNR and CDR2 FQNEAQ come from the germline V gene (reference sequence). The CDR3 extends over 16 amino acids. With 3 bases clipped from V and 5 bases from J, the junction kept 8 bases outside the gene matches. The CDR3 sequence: CASSFSGLAARETQYF. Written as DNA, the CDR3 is TGTGCCAGCAGCTTTTCGGGACTAGCGGCTCGGGAGACCCAGTACTTC.

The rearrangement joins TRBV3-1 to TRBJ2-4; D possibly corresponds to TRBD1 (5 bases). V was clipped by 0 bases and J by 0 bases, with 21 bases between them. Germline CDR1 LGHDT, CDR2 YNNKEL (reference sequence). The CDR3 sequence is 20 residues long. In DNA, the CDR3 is TGTGCCAGCAGCCAAGAACTGGGGCTAAAACGGTCCCTAGCCAAAAACATTCAGTACTTC. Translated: CASSQELGLKRSLAKNIQYF.